A selection of T cell receptor beta chains follows, all from one sample in a study of cytomegalovirus exposure and HLA in healthy donors. TCRdb's copy holds only in-frame clones and misses some; the assay was immunoSEQ multiplex PCR. The sample carries 95,000 to 100,000 clones, around 72% recorded once. The specimen sequenced was PBMCs. Every receptor here comes from a male donor in good health and CMV-seronegative. Both conserved end residues are part of each CDR3.

J gene | CDR3 length | V gene | CDR3 protein
TRBJ2-7 | 17 | TRBV5-4 | CASSLGGGGRKSYEQYF
TRBJ1-5 | 14 | TRBV19 | CASRTVYSNQPQHF
TRBJ2-2 | 14 | TRBV6-1 | CASSEGTSGRGLFF
TRBJ1-1 | 16 | TRBV28 | CASSSLTITGGTEAFF
TRBJ1-5 | 15 | TRBV27 | CASSSRGYSNQPQHF
TRBJ2-7 | 16 | TRBV6-5 | CASSYSGLAGLYEQYF
TRBJ1-1 | 14 | TRBV18 | CASFPGQGGTEAFF
TRBJ1-1 | 15 | TRBV10-3 | CAIRKPGQGFTEAFF
TRBJ1-5 | 15 | TRBV27 | CASSPRTGGNQPQHF
TRBJ2-1 | 15 | TRBV6-5 | CASSYQREPNNEQFF
TRBJ2-3 | 13 | TRBV29-1 | CSDGGGTTDTQYF
TRBJ2-7 | 16 | TRBV28 | CASSRAGVGSSYEQYF
TRBJ1-5 | 15 | TRBV5-6 | CASSSGQEAHQPQHF
TRBJ1-1 | 15 | TRBV6-1 | CASTRARVPKDEAFF
TRBJ2-1 | 21 | TRBV4-2 | CASSQEWSAPLAPIGDNEQFF
TRBJ1-1 | 13 | TRBV6-1 | CASSPTGTTEAFF
TRBJ2-3 | 14 | TRBV7-3 | CASSLRDDGDTQYF
TRBJ2-3 | 15 | TRBV6-5 | CASSPLASRTDTQYF
TRBJ1-2 | 15 | TRBV19 | CASSTSGQGFYGYTF
TRBJ1-2 | 15 | TRBV6-5 | CASSSQPGHTGGYTF
TRBJ1-5 | 13 | TRBV2 | CASRRDMNQPQHF
TRBJ1-6 | 16 | TRBV2 | CASRLAGGSYNSPLHF
TRBJ2-7 | 13 | TRBV7-2 | CASSLGYSYEQYF
TRBJ2-1 | 16 | TRBV5-6 | CASSWTGLSSYNEQFF
TRBJ1-2 | 14 | TRBV18 | CASTTGQYNYGYTF
TRBJ1-5 | 15 | TRBV28 | CASIGTGHSNQPQHF
TRBJ2-5 | 14 | TRBV4-1 | CASSQDGGGETQYF
TRBJ2-1 | 15 | TRBV12-5 | CASGRTSAPYNEQFF
TRBJ2-1 | 16 | TRBV5-1 | CASSLNVGASYNEQFF
TRBJ1-1 | 14 | TRBV5-1 | CASSLASQSTEAFF
TRBJ2-2 | 14 | TRBV5-1 | CASSFNWRTGELFF
TRBJ2-5 | 13 | TRBV6-5 | CASRSYRGETQYF
TRBJ2-5 | 16 | TRBV19 | CASSNRQGSYQETQYF
TRBJ1-1 | 17 | TRBV5-1 | CASSSTAARSLNTEAFF
TRBJ1-1 | 14 | TRBV5-4 | CASSFDRGDTEAFF
TRBJ2-3 | 15 | TRBV6-1 | CASRRLAGGTDTQYF
TRBJ2-7 | 16 | TRBV5-1 | CASSLAWDRGVYEQYF
TRBJ2-3 | 13 | TRBV2 | CASSVVSTDTQYF
TRBJ1-4 | 16 | TRBV15 | CATSRDLDRGGEKLFF